A single sample is the source of the 32 T cell receptor beta chains below, sequenced in a study of cytomegalovirus exposure and HLA in healthy donors. The PCR was carried out with 60 Vbeta primers and 13 Jbeta primers. Clones were sequenced by immunoSEQ multiplex PCR, and TCRdb holds only the in-frame ones, with some missing. The table lists under 200,000 clones, approximately 80% of them singletons. The sequenced material came from PBMCs. Every receptor here comes from a woman in her 30s in good health and CMV-seropositive.

This chain connects TRBV7-9 to TRBJ2-7, with 7 bases fitting TRBD1. This CDR3 contains 14 residues. Germline V gives CDR1 SEHNR, CDR2 FQNEAQ (reference sequence). Trimming removed 3 bases from V and 2 bases from J; junction bases left unmatched: 4. CDR3 amino acids: CASSFTGETYEQYF. In DNA, the CDR3 is TGTGCCAGCAGCTTCACAGGGGAGACCTACGAGCAGTACTTC.

This chain uses TRBV7-9 with TRBJ2-7; D perhaps matches TRBD2 (5 bases). The CDR3 extends over 13 amino acids. Trimming pared 1 base from V and 9 bases from J, leaving 13 bases between. The germline V gene has CDR1 SEHNR and CDR2 FQNEAQ (reference sequence). The CDR3 region is CASSLGGVLGQYF. CDR3 coding DNA: TGTGCCAGCAGCTTAGGGGGAGTTCTTGGGCAGTACTTC.

In its sample, this clone was seen once. This chain uses TRBV28 with TRBJ2-3; 7 bases are shared with TRBD1. The germline CDR1 and CDR2 sequences are MDHEN and SYDVKM. The CDR3 runs 15 residues. V gave up 5 bases and J gave up 1 base; unmatched junction bases: 6. The CDR3 sequence is CASSTGTVGTDTQYF. In DNA, the CDR3 is TGTGCCAGCAGTACCGGGACAGTTGGCACAGATACGCAGTATTTT.

The chain has TRBV10-3 and TRBJ2-1, with D possibly TRBD1 on 6 matching bases. CDR1 is ENHRY, CDR2 SYGVKD, per germline. The CDR3 runs to 18 residues. V lost 10 bases, J lost 4 bases, and 29 bases lay in between. CDR3 loop: CATSVRAVGQNLYNEQFF. The CDR3 DNA reads TGTGCCACCTCAGTGAGGGCAGTTGGACAGAACCTTTACAATGAGCAGTTCTTC.

For this clone: At one boundary the junction diverges from the germline segment, which might be a read error. The rearrangement uses TRBV7-9 and TRBJ1-2, with D perhaps TRBD1 (5 bases). The CDR3 covers 13 residues. CDR1 and CDR2 (germline): SEHNR, FQNEAQ (reference sequence). Here the CDR3 reads CASSLVGPYGYTF. The CDR3 DNA follows: TGTGCCAGCAGTTTAGTGGGGCCTTATGGCTACACCTTC.

This chain links TRBV7-9 with TRBJ1-4; 8 positions agree with TRBD1. J gave up 8 bases and V 3 bases, and 11 bases lay outside the gene matches. CDR3 length: 16 residues. The V gene's germline CDR1 is SEHNR and CDR2 FQNEAQ (reference sequence). The CDR3 spells CASSFSTQGAGEKLFF. The CDR3, as DNA: TGTGCCAGCAGCTTTTCCACGCAGGGGGCGGGAGAAAAACTGTTTTTT. Using reference TRBV7-9 and TRBJ1-4 for the parts outside the CDR3, the full variable domain is DTGVSQNPRHKITKRGQNVTFRCDPISEHNRLYWYRQTLGQGPEFLTYFQNEAQLEKSRLLSDRFSAERPKGSFSTLEIQRTEQGDSAMYLCASSFSTQGAGEKLFFGSGTQLSVL.

The genes are TRBV28 and TRBJ1-5; D possibly corresponds to TRBD1 (5 bases). This CDR3 is 18 amino acids long. The ends were cut back, 3 bases at V and 7 bases at J, with 25 bases in the middle. The germline V gene encodes CDR1 MDHEN and CDR2 SYDVKM. This chain's CDR3 is CASSFPWGGGDKGQPQHF. CDR3 nucleotides: TGTGCCAGCAGTTTCCCCTGGGGGGGAGGGGATAAAGGGCAGCCCCAGCATTTT.

Comment on this clone: The sample holds other DNA sequences that translate to the same CDR3. The chain is built from TRBV15 and TRBJ2-7, with D possibly matching TRBD1 (6 bases). This CDR3 spans 13 amino acids. The germline V gene encodes CDR1 LNHNV and CDR2 YYDKDF (reference sequence). V was shortened by 0 bases and J by 4 bases, with 7 bases between the two germline ends. The DNA for the CDR3 is TGTGCCACCAGCAGAGACAGGGGATACGAGCAGTACTTC. The encoded protein is CATSRDRGYEQYF.

This clone was observed once. The rearrangement uses TRBV5-6 and TRBJ1-2, with 7 bases lining up with TRBD1. CDR1 and CDR2 (germline): SGHDT, YYEEEE. This CDR3 comprises 15 residues. J gave up 1 base and V 4 bases, and 7 bases lay outside the gene matches. The CDR3 spells CASSLRDRNNYGYTF. DNA for the CDR3: TGTGCCAGCAGCCTCCGGGACAGAAATAACTATGGCTACACCTTC.

The rearrangement links TRBV27 to TRBJ1-5, with 9 bases aligning to TRBD1. Germline loops: CDR1 MNHEY, CDR2 SMNVEV (reference sequence). The CDR3 totals 15 residues. V was pared by 5 bases and J by 2 bases, with 4 bases of the junction left unmatched. The CDR3 DNA is TGTGCCAGCAGTCCCAGGACAGGGGGCAATCAGCCCCAGCATTTT. It codes for CASSPRTGGNQPQHF.

The V gene is TRBV28, the J gene TRBJ2-7, with a possible D match to TRBD2 (5 bases). The V gene lost 3 bases and the J gene lost 6 bases, with 12 bases spanning the gap. The germline V gene encodes CDR1 MDHEN and CDR2 SYDVKM. There are 13 residues in the CDR3. Here the CDR3 DNA reads TGTGCCAGCAGTTTCGGAGGCGCCTCCGAGCAGTACTTC. Translation gives CASSFGGASEQYF. The full variable domain, rest sourced from reference TRBV28 and TRBJ2-7, is DVKVTQSSRYLVKRTGEKVFLECVQDMDHENMFWYRQDPGLGLRLIYFSYDVKMKEKGDIPEGYSVSREKKERFSLILESASTNQTSMYLCASSFGGASEQYFGPGTRLTVT.

The table lists this clone with a count of one. The gene calls are TRBV28 and TRBJ1-5; perhaps TRBD1 as D (5 bases). The CDR3 loop spans 15 amino acids. CDR1 MDHEN and CDR2 SYDVKM come from the germline V gene. V shed 5 bases and J shed 3 bases, with 14 bases lying between them. The DNA for the CDR3 is TGTGCCAGCAGTCCCGGGACTGGGGTCAATCAGCCCCAGCATTTT. This sequence encodes CASSPGTGVNQPQHF. Complete variable domain (other parts from reference TRBV28 and TRBJ1-5): DVKVTQSSRYLVKRTGEKVFLECVQDMDHENMFWYRQDPGLGLRLIYFSYDVKMKEKGDIPEGYSVSREKKERFSLILESASTNQTSMYLCASSPGTGVNQPQHFGDGTRLSIL.

This clone was seen only a few times. The chain recombines TRBV5-4 with TRBJ2-7, with a tentative D call TRBD2 (5 bases). Looked up from germline, CDR1 is SGHNT and CDR2 is YYREEE (reference sequence). The length of the CDR3 is 13 residues. V dropped 2 bases and J dropped 1 base, with 7 bases sitting between them. CDR3 residues: CASSFRGSYEQYF. CDR3 DNA sequence: TGTGCCAGCAGCTTCCGAGGGTCCTACGAGCAGTACTTC.

The chain has TRBV9 and TRBJ2-2; D remains unclear. Germline CDR1 reads SGDLS; CDR2 reads YYNGEE. The CDR3 has 12 residues. Trimming stripped 4 bases from V and 6 bases from J, with 7 bases between. The CDR3 DNA reads TGTGCCAGCAGCCCCGAGGCCGGGGAGCTGTTTTTT. Encoded protein: CASSPEAGELFF.

This clone has just a few counts. This chain joins TRBV4-2 and TRBJ2-1; possible D gene TRBD2, 6 bases. The V end lost 4 bases, the J end lost 3 bases, and 16 bases lay between the germline ends. Germline values: CDR1 LGHNA, CDR2 YNFKEQ. The CDR3 runs 16 residues. The CDR3 nucleotides read TGTGCCAGCAGCCGCTGGGGAAGCGGGCGCTACAATGAGCAGTTCTTC. It codes for CASSRWGSGRYNEQFF.

This chain connects TRBV19 to TRBJ1-5, with 7 bases fitting TRBD1. The germline V gene has CDR1 LNHDA and CDR2 SQIVND (reference sequence). The CDR3 covers 15 residues. The J segment lost 4 bases and the V segment lost 8 bases, leaving 11 bases of the junction unmatched. The CDR3 region is CASCKWTGQNQPQHF. The DNA for the CDR3 is TGTGCCAGTTGTAAGTGGACAGGCCAAAATCAGCCCCAGCATTTT.

Remarks on this clone: Other DNA sequences in this sample translate to the same CDR3. This chain connects TRBV9 to TRBJ1-3; D not resolved. Trimming took 0 bases from V and 0 from J, leaving 4 bases between them. The CDR3 is made up of 14 amino acids. Germline V gene data show CDR1 as SGDLS and CDR2 as YYNGEE. The DNA for the CDR3 is TGTGCCAGCAGCGTAGGCGACTCTGGAAACACCATATATTTT. Residues: CASSVGDSGNTIYF.

The rearrangement joins TRBV7-9 to TRBJ2-7; D gene ambiguous. The germline V and J ends were trimmed by 2 bases and 5 bases, with 10 bases remaining between them. CDR3 length equals 13 residues. The germline CDR1 and CDR2 sequences are SEHNR and FQNEAQ (reference sequence). DNA of the CDR3: TGTGCCAGCAGCTTACGTGGCCCCCACGAGCAGTACTTC. Protein sequence: CASSLRGPHEQYF. Full variable domain (remainder filled in from reference TRBV7-9 and TRBJ2-7): DTGVSQNPRHKITKRGQNVTFRCDPISEHNRLYWYRQTLGQGPEFLTYFQNEAQLEKSRLLSDRFSAERPKGSFSTLEIQRTEQGDSAMYLCASSLRGPHEQYFGPGTRLTVT.

The rearrangement uses TRBV5-4 and TRBJ1-1; 12 bases match TRBD1. V shed 5 bases and J 4 bases; nucleotides not matched to a gene: 6. This CDR3 contains 15 residues. CDR1 is SGHNT, CDR2 YYREEE, per germline (reference sequence). This CDR3 reads CASRAGTGGFTEAFF. The CDR3 DNA reads TGTGCCAGCAGGGCCGGGACAGGGGGCTTCACTGAAGCTTTCTTT.

The V and J genes are TRBV2 and TRBJ2-2, with 7 bases identical to TRBD1. In germline, CDR1 is SNHLY, CDR2 FYNNEI. Trimming removed 4 bases from V and 4 bases from J; junction bases left unmatched: 6. The CDR3 has 15 residues. This CDR3 is CASSVQGTGTGELFF. The CDR3 coding sequence is TGTGCCAGCAGTGTACAGGGGACGGGCACCGGGGAGCTGTTTTTT.

The J gene is TRBJ2-1, the V gene TRBV7-3, with TRBD2 identical over 9 bases. Trimming at V came to 6 bases and at J to 3 bases, leaving 6 bases not matched to a gene. The V gene's germline CDR1 is SGHTA and CDR2 FQGTGA. This CDR3 spans 15 amino acids. Here the CDR3 reads CASSPSGDSYNEQFF. In nucleotides, the CDR3 is TGTGCCAGCAGTCCTAGCGGGGACAGCTACAATGAGCAGTTCTTC.

The chain recombines TRBV11-2 with TRBJ1-2; 8 nucleotides align to TRBD1. Germline V CDR1 and CDR2: SGHAT, FQNNGV. V dropped 3 bases and J dropped 8; count of bases not matched to a gene: 2. This CDR3 contains 12 residues. CDR3 nucleotide sequence: TGTGCCAGCAGCTTCAGGGGGCAAGGCTACACCTTC. This gives the protein CASSFRGQGYTF.

This chain links TRBV28 with TRBJ2-5; the match to TRBD2 covers 11 bases. J gave up 1 base and V 7 bases, and 8 bases lay outside the gene matches. This CDR3 is 16 amino acids long. The germline gives CDR1 MDHEN, CDR2 SYDVKM. This CDR3 is CASTQGGLAGQETQYF. In DNA form, the CDR3 reads TGTGCCAGCACTCAGGGTGGACTAGCGGGCCAAGAGACCCAGTACTTC. The entire variable domain, with the rest obtained from reference TRBV28 and TRBJ2-5, is as follows: DVKVTQSSRYLVKRTGEKVFLECVQDMDHENMFWYRQDPGLGLRLIYFSYDVKMKEKGDIPEGYSVSREKKERFSLILESASTNQTSMYLCASTQGGLAGQETQYFGPGTRLLVL.

This clone has just a few counts. CDR3 residues: CASSLGTGLYEQYF. CDR3 DNA: TGTGCCAGCAGCTTGGGGACAGGGCTCTACGAGCAGTACTTC. V and J are TRBV7-9 and TRBJ2-7, with 9 bases that match TRBD1. The germline V gene has CDR1 SEHNR and CDR2 FQNEAQ (reference sequence). Trimming cost V 3 bases and J 3 bases; bases outside gene matches: 3. CDR3 length: 14 residues.

The chain combines TRBV11-2 with TRBJ1-1; D ambiguous. Germline CDR1 SGHAT, CDR2 FQNNGV. The CDR3 consists of 13 residues. V lost 2 bases to trimming and J lost 4 bases, with 8 bases between them. In DNA form, the CDR3 reads TGTGCCAGCAGCTTAATCTCTAGCACTGAAGCTTTCTTT. This gives the protein CASSLISSTEAFF.

A remark on this clone: This same CDR3 is encoded by further DNA sequences in the sample. The chain employs TRBV7-9 and TRBJ2-3, with 8 bases lining up with TRBD2. The CDR3 has 15 residues. CDR1 is SEHNR and CDR2 is FQNEAQ in the germline V gene (reference sequence). V lost 0 bases, J lost 4 bases, and 3 bases stayed unmatched. The DNA of the CDR3 is TGTGCCAGCAGCTTAGCGGCGGGGGGCCCAGATACGCAGTATTTT. Translated, it gives CASSLAAGGPDTQYF.

This clone was counted a single time. The chain has TRBV6-1 and TRBJ2-7; 9 nucleotides match TRBD2. Germline V gene sequence: CDR1 MNHNS, CDR2 SASEGT. This CDR3 is built from 15 residues. J gave up 2 bases and V 2 bases, and 4 bases lay outside the gene matches. The CDR3 sequence is CASSEQGGGAYEQYF. The CDR3 DNA is TGTGCCAGCAGTGAACAGGGCGGGGGGGCCTACGAGCAGTACTTC.

The V gene is TRBV18, the J gene TRBJ1-2; 8 nucleotides line up with TRBD1. Germline V gene data show CDR1 as KGHSH and CDR2 as LQKENI. CDR3 length: 16 residues. The V segment lost 3 bases and the J segment 5 bases; nucleotides outside the gene matches: 11. The CDR3 coding sequence is TGTGCCAGCTCACCTGTCACCGACAGGGGAAGATATGGCTACACCTTC. It specifies CASSPVTDRGRYGYTF.

This clone was picked up many times. V usage is TRBV7-8 and J usage is TRBJ1-3; the D gene is possibly TRBD1 (5 bases). The CDR3 is 16 residues long. V was pared by 0 bases and J by 0 bases, with 9 bases between. Germline loops: CDR1 SGHVS, CDR2 FQNEAQ. The CDR3 DNA reads TGTGCCAGCAGCTTAGCAGGGACTAACTCTGGAAACACCATATATTTT. Translating gives CASSLAGTNSGNTIYF. Supplemented by reference TRBV7-8 and TRBJ1-3, the full variable domain reads GAGVSQSPRYKVAKRGQDVALRCDPISGHVSLFWYQQALGQGPEFLTYFQNEAQLDKSGLPSDRFFAERPEGSVSTLKIQRTQQEDSAVYLCASSLAGTNSGNTIYFGEGSWLTVV.

The V gene is TRBV6-4, the J gene TRBJ2-3; 8 positions agree with TRBD1. V shed 4 bases and J 1 base; nucleotides not matched to a gene: 1. Per the germline V gene, CDR1 is MRHNA and CDR2 is SNTAGT. This CDR3 is built from 14 residues. The CDR3 sequence is CASSADRGTDTQYF. The CDR3 bases are TGTGCCAGCAGTGCGGACAGGGGCACAGATACGCAGTATTTT.

This chain joins TRBV7-2 and TRBJ2-3; the D is unclear. The CDR3 sequence is 13 residues long. From germline, CDR1 is SGHTA and CDR2 FQGNSA. Trimming cost V 8 bases and J 1 base, with 10 bases left between them. CDR3 bases: TGTGCCAGCCGCGGCTCCCGCACAGATACGCAGTATTTT. This gives the protein CASRGSRTDTQYF.

The V gene is TRBV11-3, the J gene TRBJ2-3; possible D gene TRBD2, 5 bases. CDR3 length: 15 residues. Trimming cost V 0 bases and J 0 bases, with 7 bases left between them. The germline CDR1 and CDR2 sequences are SGHNT and YENEEA. Here the CDR3 DNA reads TGTGCCAGCAGCTTAGAAAGGACTAGCACAGATACGCAGTATTTT. Translating gives CASSLERTSTDTQYF.